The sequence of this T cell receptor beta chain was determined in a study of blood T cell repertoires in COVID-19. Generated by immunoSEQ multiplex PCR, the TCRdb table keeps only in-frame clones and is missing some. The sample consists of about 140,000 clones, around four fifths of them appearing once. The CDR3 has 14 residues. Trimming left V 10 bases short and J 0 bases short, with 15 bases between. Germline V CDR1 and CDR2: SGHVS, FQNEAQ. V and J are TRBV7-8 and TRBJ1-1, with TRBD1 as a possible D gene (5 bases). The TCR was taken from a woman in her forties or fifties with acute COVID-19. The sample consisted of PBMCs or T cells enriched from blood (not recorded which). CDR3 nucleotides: TGTGCCACCCAAACAGGTATTCTGAACACTGAAGCTTTCTTT. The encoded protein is CATQTGILNTEAFF.